This TCR beta chain was recovered during a study of neurological immune-mediated disorders. MiXCR, applied by TCRdb to the 5' RACE reads, yields one record per CDR3 protein. The sample carries some 38,000 distinct CDR3 sequences, roughly 3.2% recorded once. This clonotype was seen many times. Germline V gene lookup returns CDR1 MNHEY and CDR2 SVGAGI. V was clipped by 5 bases and J by 2 bases; unmatched bases: 4. The CDR3 is 15 residues long. Time point in this sample: longitudinal time-point 1 (baseline). The chain has TRBV6-5 and TRBJ1-2, with 11 bases matching TRBD1. The TCR was taken from a woman aged 55-70 years with multiple sclerosis. The sequencing sample was made of PBMCs. In nucleotides, the CDR3 is TGTGCCAGCAGTAAATGGACAGGGGGCAACTATGGCTACACCTTC. The encoded protein is CASSKWTGGNYGYTF.